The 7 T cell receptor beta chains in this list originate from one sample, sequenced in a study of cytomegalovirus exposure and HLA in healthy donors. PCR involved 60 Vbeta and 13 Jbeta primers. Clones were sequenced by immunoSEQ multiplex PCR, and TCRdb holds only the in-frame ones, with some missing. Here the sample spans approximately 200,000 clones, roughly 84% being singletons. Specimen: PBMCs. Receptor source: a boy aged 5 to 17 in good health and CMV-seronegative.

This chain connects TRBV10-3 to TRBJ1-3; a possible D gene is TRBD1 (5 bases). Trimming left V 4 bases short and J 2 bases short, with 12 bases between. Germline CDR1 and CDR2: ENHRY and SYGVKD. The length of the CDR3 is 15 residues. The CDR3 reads CAISGQGGTGNTIYF. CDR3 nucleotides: TGTGCCATCAGTGGGCAGGGAGGCACTGGAAACACCATATATTTT.

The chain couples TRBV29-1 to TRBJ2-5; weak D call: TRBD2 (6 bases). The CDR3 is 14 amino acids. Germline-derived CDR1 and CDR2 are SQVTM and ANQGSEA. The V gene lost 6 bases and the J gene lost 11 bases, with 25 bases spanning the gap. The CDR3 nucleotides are TGCAGCGTGCGGGATCGGACTGCTCTCGGCGGGCAGTACTTC. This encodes CSVRDRTALGGQYF.

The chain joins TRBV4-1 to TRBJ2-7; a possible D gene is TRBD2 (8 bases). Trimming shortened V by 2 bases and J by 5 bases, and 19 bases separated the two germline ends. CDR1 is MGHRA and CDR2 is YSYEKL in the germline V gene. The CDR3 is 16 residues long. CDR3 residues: CASSQPGRGPKDEQYF. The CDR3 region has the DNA TGCGCCAGCAGCCAACCCGGGAGGGGGCCTAAGGACGAGCAGTACTTC.

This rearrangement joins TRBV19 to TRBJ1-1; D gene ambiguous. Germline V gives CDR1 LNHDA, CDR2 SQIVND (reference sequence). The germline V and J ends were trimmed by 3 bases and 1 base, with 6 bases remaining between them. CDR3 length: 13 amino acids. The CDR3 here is CASSISWNTEAFF. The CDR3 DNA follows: TGTGCCAGTAGTATCTCCTGGAACACTGAAGCTTTCTTT.

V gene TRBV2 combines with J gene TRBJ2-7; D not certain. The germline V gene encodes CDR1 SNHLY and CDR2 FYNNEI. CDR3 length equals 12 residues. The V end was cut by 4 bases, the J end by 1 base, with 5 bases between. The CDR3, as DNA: TGTGCCAGCAGTGCCCCTTCCTACGAGCAGTACTTC. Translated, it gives CASSAPSYEQYF. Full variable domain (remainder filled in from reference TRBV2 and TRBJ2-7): EPEVTQTPSHQVTQMGQEVILRCVPISNHLYFYWYRQILGQKVEFLVSFYNNEISEKSEIFDDQFSVERPDGSNFTLKIRSTKLEDSAMYFCASSAPSYEQYFGPGTRLTVT.

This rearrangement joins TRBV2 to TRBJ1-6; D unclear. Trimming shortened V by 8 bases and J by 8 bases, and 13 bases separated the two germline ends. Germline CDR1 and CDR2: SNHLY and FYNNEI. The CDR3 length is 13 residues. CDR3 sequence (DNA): TGTGCCAGCGGAGGGTCTTCTGATTCACCCCTCCACTTT. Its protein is CASGGSSDSPLHF.

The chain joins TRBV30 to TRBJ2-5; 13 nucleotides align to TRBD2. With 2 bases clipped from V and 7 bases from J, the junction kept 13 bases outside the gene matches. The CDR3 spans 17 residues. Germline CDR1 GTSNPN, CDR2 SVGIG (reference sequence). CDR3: CAWSPGLAGVGAGTQYF. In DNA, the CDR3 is TGTGCCTGGAGTCCCGGACTAGCGGGGGTGGGGGCGGGGACCCAGTACTTC. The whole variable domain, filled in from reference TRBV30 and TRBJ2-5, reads SQTIHQWPATLVQPVGSPLSLECTVEGTSNPNLYWYRQAAGRGLQLLFYSVGIGQISSEVPQNLSASRPQDRQFILSSKKLLLSDSGFYLCAWSPGLAGVGAGTQYFGPGTRLLVL.